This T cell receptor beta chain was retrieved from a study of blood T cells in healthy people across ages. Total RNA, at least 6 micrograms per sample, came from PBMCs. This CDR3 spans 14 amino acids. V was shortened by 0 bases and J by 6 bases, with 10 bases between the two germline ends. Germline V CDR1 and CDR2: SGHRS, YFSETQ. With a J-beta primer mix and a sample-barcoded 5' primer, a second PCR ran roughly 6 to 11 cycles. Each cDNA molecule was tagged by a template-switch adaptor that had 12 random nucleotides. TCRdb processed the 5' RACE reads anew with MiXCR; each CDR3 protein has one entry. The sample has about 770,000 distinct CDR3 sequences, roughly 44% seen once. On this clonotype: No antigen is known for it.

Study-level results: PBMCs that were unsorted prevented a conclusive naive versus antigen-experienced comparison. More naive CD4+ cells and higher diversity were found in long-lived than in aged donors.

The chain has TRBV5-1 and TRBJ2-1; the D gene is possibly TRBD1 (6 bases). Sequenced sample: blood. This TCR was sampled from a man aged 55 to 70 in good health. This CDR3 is CASSLEDSPNEQFF. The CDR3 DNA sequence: TGCGCCAGCAGCTTGGAGGACAGCCCCAATGAGCAGTTCTTC.